This TCR beta chain was observed in a study of blood T cell repertoires in COVID-19. Across the study: Collection of acute and convalescent COVID-19 samples took place in the United States, Italy and Spain. Sources were T cells, B-cell-depleted T cells, or PBMCs; the material itself was cDNA or gDNA.

The V gene's germline CDR1 is SGHTA and CDR2 FQGNSA. The ends lost 5 bases at V and 4 bases at J; junction bases unmatched: 10. This CDR3 spans 17 amino acids. Per the original data handling: Reference gene primer amplification yielded estimated nucleated cell counts. Clones were sequenced by immunoSEQ multiplex PCR, and TCRdb holds only the in-frame ones, with some missing. V and J calls and clone size follow that table, whereas D and trimming were derived from the DNA. The data hold some 170,000 clones, with 76% observed a single time. The specimen was peripheral blood. V is TRBV7-2 and J is TRBJ2-3; TRBD1 agrees at 12 bases. The receptor was derived from a woman in her forties or fifties with active or convalescent COVID-19. CDR3 loop: CASSPSTGTGGADTQYF. Here the CDR3 DNA reads TGTGCCAGCAGCCCTTCGACCGGGACAGGGGGCGCAGATACGCAGTATTTT.